One and the same sample provided the 9 T cell receptor beta chains below, sequenced in a study of cytomegalovirus exposure and HLA in healthy donors. 13 Jbeta primers and 60 Vbeta primers were used for the PCR. The assay was immunoSEQ multiplex PCR, and TCRdb's table has in-frame clones only and misses some. The sample includes 100,000 to 150,000 clones, 6.5% to 9.5% of them seen just once. Material for sequencing was PBMCs. Receptors originate from a woman aged 40 to 49 in good health and CMV-seropositive.

The V gene is TRBV5-1, the J gene TRBJ1-1; D is perhaps TRBD1 (5 bases). The V gene lost 5 bases and the J gene lost 3 bases, with 11 bases spanning the gap. Germline CDR1 is SGHRS and CDR2 is YFSETQ. The CDR3 has 13 amino acids. The CDR3 DNA is TGCGCCAGCAGAGGAGGGGCTTACACTGAAGCTTTCTTT. This gives the protein CASRGGAYTEAFF.

The chain uses TRBV11-2 and TRBJ1-2, with 10 bases lining up with TRBD1. V was pared by 5 bases and J by 5 bases, with 5 bases of the junction left unmatched. Germline CDR1 reads SGHAT; CDR2 reads FQNNGV. CDR3 length equals 14 residues. CDR3 region: CASSPRTGGYGYTF. For the CDR3, the DNA is TGTGCCAGCAGCCCCAGGACAGGGGGGTATGGCTACACCTTC.

This clone was detected a few times. This chain joins TRBV30 and TRBJ2-2, with D maybe TRBD2 (5 bases). The germline V gene encodes CDR1 GTSNPN and CDR2 SVGIG (reference sequence). This CDR3 has 16 residues. V was trimmed by 4 bases and J by 5 bases, leaving 20 bases between them. Here the CDR3 reads CAWKRRGSGWTGELFF. DNA for the CDR3: TGTGCCTGGAAGCGCCGAGGGTCGGGGTGGACCGGGGAGCTGTTTTTT.

This clone was counted a few times. The rearrangement joins TRBV5-1 to TRBJ1-4; D gene ambiguous. The CDR3 consists of 16 residues. Germline V gene sequence: CDR1 SGHRS, CDR2 YFSETQ. V was trimmed by 5 bases and J by 4 bases, leaving 18 bases between them. CDR3 sequence: CASRYSSHKINEKLFF. The CDR3 DNA follows: TGCGCCAGCAGATACAGCAGTCATAAAATTAATGAAAAACTGTTTTTT. The full variable domain, completed using reference TRBV5-1 and TRBJ1-4, is KAGVTQTPRYLIKTRGQQVTLSCSPISGHRSVSWYQQTPGQGLQFLFEYFSETQRNKGNFPGRFSGRQFSNSRSEMNVSTLELGDSALYLCASRYSSHKINEKLFFGSGTQLSVL.

Only a few counts were recorded for this clone. The chain carries TRBV19 and TRBJ2-7, with D maybe TRBD2 (5 bases). Germline CDR1 LNHDA, CDR2 SQIVND (reference sequence). Trimming left V 5 bases short and J 4 bases short, with 15 bases between. The CDR3 is 14 residues long. CDR3: CASSFTGVGYEQYF. Written as DNA, the CDR3 is TGTGCCAGTAGTTTCACCGGGGTAGGGTACGAGCAGTACTTC.

This clone occurred many times. V gene TRBV25-1 combines with J gene TRBJ1-4; 10 nucleotides line up with TRBD1. The ends lost 8 bases at V and 1 base at J; junction bases unmatched: 4. Germline assignment: CDR1 MGHDK and CDR2 SYGVNS. CDR3 length: 15 amino acids. The CDR3 is CASPGTGETNEKLFF. For the CDR3, the DNA is TGTGCCAGCCCAGGGACAGGGGAAACTAATGAAAAACTGTTTTTT.

CDR3 region: CASSSSRVTYEQYF. Here the CDR3 DNA reads TGTGCCAGCAGTTCGAGCAGGGTTACCTACGAGCAGTACTTC. The chain combines TRBV6-1 with TRBJ2-7, with D perhaps TRBD1 (5 bases). Germline V gene data show CDR1 as MNHNS and CDR2 as SASEGT. Trimming took 5 bases from V and 2 from J, leaving 13 bases between them. The CDR3 spans 14 residues.

This clone was counted between two and nine times. The rearrangement links TRBV19 to TRBJ2-1; 11 bases are a match to TRBD1. Germline values: CDR1 LNHDA, CDR2 SQIVND (reference sequence). V dropped 5 bases and J dropped 1; count of bases not matched to a gene: 4. This CDR3 is built from 16 residues. CDR3 bases: TGTGCCAGTAGTTCCGGGACAGGGGGTTCCTACAATGAGCAGTTCTTC. Its translation is CASSSGTGGSYNEQFF.

The sample holds a few counts of this clone. V gene TRBV27 combines with J gene TRBJ2-7; the D gene is possibly TRBD2 (5 bases). Germline V lookup: CDR1 MNHEY, CDR2 SMNVEV (reference sequence). V lost 0 bases to trimming and J lost 2 bases, with 17 bases between them. This CDR3 spans 17 amino acids. DNA for the CDR3: TGTGCCAGCAGTTTATCGAGGGCGGCCGTTTACACCTACGAGCAGTACTTC. Translation gives CASSLSRAAVYTYEQYF.